These 23 T cell receptor beta chains came from one sample sequenced in a study of blood T cell repertoires in COVID-19 (dated by TCRdb to the early 2020s). Library construction relied on the immunoSEQ multiplex PCR assay. The clones in this table, taken by TCRdb from immuneACCESS, are in-frame only. Not every clone is retained; where verified, under half of the shortfall comes from an unresolved V gene, and the cause of the rest is unknown. Here the sample has more than 250,000 clones; around 88% occur a single time. The ten largest make up approximately 1.6% of the sample. What was sequenced was peripheral blood. Receptors originate from a woman in her twenties or thirties with COVID-19, enrolled during active disease.

CDR3 protein: CASSWTGGSEAFF. The DNA for the CDR3 is TGTGCCAGCAGCTGGACAGGGGGATCTGAAGCTTTCTTT. V and J are TRBV5-4 and TRBJ1-1; 10 positions agree with TRBD1. The V gene's germline CDR1 is SGHNT and CDR2 YYREEE (reference sequence). The ends lost 3 bases at V and 6 bases at J; junction bases unmatched: 2. The CDR3 contains 13 residues.

The rearrangement links TRBV6-2 or TRBV6-3 to TRBJ2-3; the match to TRBD2 covers 8 bases. Losses at the gene ends were 6 bases for V and 3 bases for J; bases not matched to a gene: 11. CDR3 length: 16 amino acids. In germline, CDR1 is MNHEY, CDR2 SVGEGT. CDR3 coding DNA: TGTGCCAGCAGCCCGGTTCACGGGGGGGCGACAGATACGCAGTATTTT. Translating it yields CASSPVHGGATDTQYF.

V is TRBV6-2 or TRBV6-3 and J is TRBJ1-5; 9 bases fit TRBD1. Germline V gives CDR1 MNHEY, CDR2 SVGEGT. The junction had 15 bases not matched to a gene; V was cut back by 2 bases and J by 1 base. This CDR3 is built from 20 residues. The CDR3 protein is CASSYHPGTGSPPSNQPQHF. The CDR3 nucleotides read TGTGCCAGCAGTTACCACCCCGGGACAGGGTCCCCCCCGAGCAATCAGCCCCAGCATTTT.

The genes are TRBV30 and TRBJ1-1, with D perhaps TRBD1 (5 bases). V lost 5 bases and J 1 base, leaving 14 bases between the germline ends. The germline gives CDR1 GTSNPN, CDR2 SVGIG (reference sequence). This CDR3 is 14 amino acids long. The CDR3 sequence is CAWQFGGRNTEAFF. DNA of the CDR3: TGTGCCTGGCAGTTCGGGGGTAGGAACACTGAAGCTTTCTTT.

The rearrangement joins TRBV30 to TRBJ2-7; TRBD2 matches 12 bases. V shed 0 bases and J 6 bases; nucleotides not matched to a gene: 3. CDR3 size: 14 residues. Per germline, CDR1 GTSNPN and CDR2 SVGIG (reference sequence). CDR3 bases: TGTGCCTGGAGTGTTGGGACTAGCGGGTTCGAGCAGTACTTC. Protein product: CAWSVGTSGFEQYF.

The chain couples TRBV2 to TRBJ2-1; 7 bases line up with TRBD1. The germline V gene has CDR1 SNHLY and CDR2 FYNNEI. V was clipped by 4 bases and J by 0 bases; unmatched bases: 3. The CDR3 is 15 amino acids. The CDR3 nucleotides are TGTGCCAGCAGTGTGGACAGGAGCTCCTACAATGAGCAGTTCTTC. It specifies CASSVDRSSYNEQFF.

This chain uses TRBV9 with TRBJ2-1; 9 bases fit TRBD2. With V trimmed by 2 bases and J by 3 bases, 3 bases remained unmatched. CDR3 length: 15 residues. Per the germline V gene, CDR1 is SGDLS and CDR2 is YYNGEE. The CDR3 loop reads CASSVSGGFYNEQFF. The CDR3 DNA reads as TGTGCCAGCAGCGTTAGCGGGGGATTCTACAATGAGCAGTTCTTC.

The chain employs TRBV25-1 and TRBJ2-3, with 7 bases matching TRBD2. Losses at the gene ends were 5 bases for V and 0 bases for J; bases not matched to a gene: 2. This CDR3 region has 14 residues. CDR1 is MGHDK, CDR2 SYGVNS, per germline. CDR3 DNA: TGTGCCAGCAGTAGGCGGGGGAGCACAGATACGCAGTATTTT. This translates into CASSRRGSTDTQYF. Filled out from reference TRBV25-1 and TRBJ2-3, the complete variable domain reads EADIYQTPRYLVIGTGKKITLECSQTMGHDKMYWYQQDPGMELHLIHYSYGVNSTEKGDLSSESTVSRIRTEHFPLTLESARPSHTSQYLCASSRRGSTDTQYFGPGTRLTVL.

This chain connects TRBV5-1 to TRBJ1-4; the match to TRBD1 covers 8 bases. V was pared by 7 bases and J by 2 bases, with 4 bases of the junction left unmatched. The CDR3 totals 14 residues. The germline gives CDR1 SGHRS, CDR2 YFSETQ. The CDR3, as DNA: TGCGCCAGCCGTACAGGGGGGACTAATGAAAAACTGTTTTTT. Its protein product is CASRTGGTNEKLFF.

The chain has TRBV5-1 and TRBJ1-2; perhaps TRBD1 as D (6 bases). The V end lost 4 bases, the J end lost 2 bases, and 15 bases lay between the germline ends. From germline, CDR1 is SGHRS and CDR2 YFSETQ. The CDR3 spans 15 residues. In DNA form, the CDR3 reads TGCGCCAGCAGCGAAACCACCGGGACAAACTATGGCTACACCTTC. Translating it yields CASSETTGTNYGYTF.

The rearrangement uses TRBV5-8 and TRBJ1-4; 7 bases align to TRBD1. V lost 4 bases and J lost 4; bases outside the gene matches: 10. The length of the CDR3 is 16 residues. Germline assignment: CDR1 SGHTS and CDR2 YDEGEE. The CDR3 DNA is TGTGCCAGCAGCCGCCCAATCGGGACAGATAATGAAAAACTGTTTTTT. As protein: CASSRPIGTDNEKLFF. Combining the CDR3 with reference TRBV5-8 and TRBJ1-4 gives the whole variable domain EAGVTQSPTHLIKTRGQQATLRCSPISGHTSVYWYQQALGLGLQFLLWYDEGEERNRGNFPPRFSGRQFPNYSSELNVNALELEDSALYLCASSRPIGTDNEKLFFGSGTQLSVL.

The chain combines TRBV19 with TRBJ2-2; D might be TRBD2 (5 bases). CDR1 is LNHDA and CDR2 is SQIVND in the germline V gene (reference sequence). This CDR3 comprises 16 residues. Deletions cut 2 bases from V and 3 bases from J, with 13 bases between. CDR3 loop: CASSIFRGSDTGELFF. The DNA of the CDR3 is TGTGCCAGTAGTATATTTAGAGGGTCGGACACCGGGGAGCTGTTTTTT.

The rearrangement joins TRBV25-1 to TRBJ1-2, with D possibly being TRBD1 (6 bases). From germline, CDR1 is MGHDK and CDR2 SYGVNS. The CDR3 loop spans 17 amino acids. V dropped 3 bases and J dropped 6 bases, with 23 bases sitting between them. The CDR3 coding sequence is TGTGCCAGCAGTGATCAGAGGAGTTCGACAGGCGATGATGGCTACACCTTC. It yields the protein CASSDQRSSTGDDGYTF.

J is TRBJ1-4 and V is TRBV2, with TRBD1 identical over 8 bases. CDR3 length equals 15 residues. J gave up 8 bases and V 3 bases, and 8 bases lay outside the gene matches. CDR1 and CDR2 (germline): SNHLY, FYNNEI. CDR3 region: CASSEAGTGAEKLFF. The CDR3 DNA reads TGTGCCAGCAGTGAGGCCGGGACAGGTGCCGAAAAACTGTTTTTT.

The V gene is TRBV9, the J gene TRBJ2-1; the match to TRBD2 covers 9 bases. CDR1 is SGDLS, CDR2 YYNGEE, per germline. The CDR3 spans 15 residues. The V and J ends lost 3 bases and 5 bases, in that order; junction bases with no gene match: 6. CDR3 region: CASSAIAGEDNEQFF. The CDR3 DNA reads as TGTGCCAGCAGCGCGATAGCGGGGGAGGACAATGAGCAGTTCTTC.

This clone came up a few times. V and J are TRBV4-1 and TRBJ2-3, with TRBD1 identical over 10 bases. Germline V lookup: CDR1 MGHRA, CDR2 YSYEKL. V shed 4 bases, J shed 0 bases, and the junction held 4 bases outside the gene matches. The CDR3 extends over 16 amino acids. CDR3: CASSLWGQGSTDTQYF. CDR3 DNA sequence: TGCGCCAGCAGCCTCTGGGGACAGGGGAGCACAGATACGCAGTATTTT.

This clone was detected only a few times. The V gene is TRBV19, the J gene TRBJ1-3; D is ambiguous. Trimming removed 2 bases at V and 0 bases at J, with 11 bases between. This CDR3 has 16 amino acids. Germline CDR1 is LNHDA and CDR2 is SQIVND (reference sequence). CDR3 sequence: CASSISGGVSGNTIYF. CDR3 sequence (DNA): TGTGCCAGTAGTATAAGTGGAGGCGTCTCTGGAAACACCATATATTTT.

The gene calls are TRBV4-1 and TRBJ1-5; TRBD1 matches 12 bases. Looked up from germline, CDR1 is MGHRA and CDR2 is YSYEKL. V was clipped by 4 bases and J by 5 bases; unmatched bases: 9. The CDR3 is 17 residues long. The CDR3 is CASSPPPGTGGDQPQHF. The DNA of the CDR3 is TGCGCCAGCAGCCCACCCCCCGGGACAGGGGGCGATCAGCCCCAGCATTTT.

This CDR3 is CASTRGETQYF. In DNA, the CDR3 is TGTGCCAGCACCCGGGGAGAGACCCAGTACTTC. The gene calls are TRBV2 and TRBJ2-5; D perhaps matches TRBD2 (5 bases). The germline V and J ends were trimmed by 7 bases and 4 bases, with 7 bases remaining between them. Per the germline V gene, CDR1 is SNHLY and CDR2 is FYNNEI. The CDR3 consists of 11 residues.

The chain joins TRBV5-4 to TRBJ1-6, with D possibly TRBD1 on 5 matching bases. The CDR3 has 14 amino acids. With 5 bases removed from V and 5 bases from J, the gap between germline ends came to 11 bases. In germline, CDR1 is SGHNT, CDR2 YYREEE (reference sequence). The CDR3 here is CASSGHLDNSPLHF. As DNA, the CDR3 is TGTGCCAGCAGTGGACACCTAGATAATTCACCCCTCCACTTT.

The chain is built from TRBV7-3 and TRBJ1-5, with TRBD1 matching 9 bases. Germline assignment: CDR1 SGHTA and CDR2 FQGTGA. V lost 5 bases and J lost 6; bases outside the gene matches: 2. This CDR3 has 13 residues. CDR3 protein: CASSKDRGQPQHF. The CDR3 nucleotides are TGTGCCAGCAGCAAGGACAGGGGTCAGCCCCAGCATTTT.

The sample holds one count of this clone. Distinct nucleotide sequences in the sample also encode this CDR3. The CDR3 DNA follows: TGTGCCAGCAGTGAAGGCGGGGGGAGCACAGATACGCAGTATTTT. Amino acids: CASSEGGGSTDTQYF. The chain uses TRBV25-1 and TRBJ2-3; 8 bases map to TRBD2. The CDR3 is 15 residues long. The ends lost 2 bases at V and 0 bases at J; junction bases unmatched: 1. Germline V gene data show CDR1 as MGHDK and CDR2 as SYGVNS.

The V call is TRBV28, the J call TRBJ1-2, with 8 positions matching TRBD1. V was clipped by 8 bases and J by 6 bases; unmatched bases: 14. The CDR3 spans 15 residues. CDR1 is MDHEN, CDR2 SYDVKM, per germline. In DNA form, the CDR3 reads TGTGCCAGCTGTCAGGGACAGGTGAACCTCAATGGCTACACCTTC. The encoded protein is CASCQGQVNLNGYTF.